This T cell receptor beta chain was obtained from a study of T-cell reconstitution after alpha-beta-depleted transplantation in children. Overall study results and limits: After transplant, at about two months, alpha-beta T cells were reportedly derived from several hundred expanded graft clones. At one year after transplant, newly produced T cells mostly accounted for T-cell counts and diversity. Recipient T cells and thymic progenitors that survived gave rise to the high TCRbeta diversity observed at day 60 in some patients.

This CDR3 is 18 amino acids long. Losses at the gene ends were 4 bases for V and 0 bases for J; bases not matched to a gene: 9. The germline CDR1 and CDR2 sequences are SNHLY and FYNNEI. As concerns this clonotype: The antigen remains undetermined.

A library of TCRbeta sequences, prepared with unique molecular identifiers, was generated. TCRdb re-derived calls from the PCR reads in MiXCR, one entry per CDR3 protein. The sample lists some 840,000 distinct CDR3 sequences, under 20% occurring once. The genes are TRBV2 and TRBJ2-6, with 7 bases lining up with TRBD1. Sequences were derived from PBMCs, mostly from graft donor cells, sampled 360 days after TCRalphabeta/CD19-depleted stem cell transplant. The sequence was collected from a male patient younger than 18 who had a stem cell transplant for acute lymphoblastic leukemia, so the T cells may come from the graft donor. The CDR3 sequence: CASSATGTWRSGANVLTF. The CDR3 DNA reads TGTGCCAGCAGTGCGACAGGGACCTGGCGCTCTGGGGCCAACGTCCTGACTTTC.